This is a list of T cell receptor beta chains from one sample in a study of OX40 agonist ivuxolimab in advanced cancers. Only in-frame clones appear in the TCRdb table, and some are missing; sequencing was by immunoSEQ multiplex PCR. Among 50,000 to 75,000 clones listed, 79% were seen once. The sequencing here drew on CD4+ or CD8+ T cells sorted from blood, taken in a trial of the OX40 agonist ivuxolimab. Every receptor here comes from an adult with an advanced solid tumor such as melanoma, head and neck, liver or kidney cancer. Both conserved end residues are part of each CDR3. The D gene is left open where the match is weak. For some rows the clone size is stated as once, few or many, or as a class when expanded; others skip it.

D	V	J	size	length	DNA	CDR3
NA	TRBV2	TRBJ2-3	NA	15	TGTGCCAGCACAGAAGAAGCGAGTAGCACAGATACGCAGTATTTT	CASTEEASSTDTQYF
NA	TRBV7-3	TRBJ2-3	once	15	TGTGCCAGCAGCTTAGTCGGGGGCGGCACAGATACGCAGTATTTT	CASSLVGGGTDTQYF
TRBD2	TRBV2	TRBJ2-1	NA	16	TGTGCCAGCAGCGCCCAACTAGCGGGAGTGGGCGGTGAGCAGTTCTTC	CASSAQLAGVGGEQFF
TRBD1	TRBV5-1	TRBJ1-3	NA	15	TGCGCCAGCAGCTTGGAGGGGGCGACGGGAAACACCATATATTTT	CASSLEGATGNTIYF
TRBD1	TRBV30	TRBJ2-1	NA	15	TGTGCCTGGGCCCCGGGACAGGGACTGTGGAATGAGCAGTTCTTC	CAWAPGQGLWNEQFF
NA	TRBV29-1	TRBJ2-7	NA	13	TGCAGCGTTGGCGGGACACTAGCCTACGAGCAGTACTTC	CSVGGTLAYEQYF
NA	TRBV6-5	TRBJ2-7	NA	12	TGTGCCAGCAGGGTGATCGGGGGTCGGCAGTACTTC	CASRVIGGRQYF
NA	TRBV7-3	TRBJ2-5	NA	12	TGTGCCAGCAGCGGCGAGCTAGGGACCCAGTACTTC	CASSGELGTQYF
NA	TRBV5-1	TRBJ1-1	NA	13	TGCGCCAGCAGCCAGGGATTTAACACTGAAGCTTTCTTT	CASSQGFNTEAFF
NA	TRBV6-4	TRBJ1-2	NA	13	TGTGCCAGCAGTGACTATGGGGGGTATGGCTACACCTTC	CASSDYGGYGYTF
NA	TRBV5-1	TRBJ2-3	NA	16	TGCGCCAGCAGCTTCCAGCCAGGGGCTAGCACAGATACGCAGTATTTT	CASSFQPGASTDTQYF
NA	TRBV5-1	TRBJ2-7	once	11	TGCGCCAGCAGAGGGGAGTACGAGCAGTACTTC	CASRGEYEQYF
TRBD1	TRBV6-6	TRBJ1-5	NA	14	TGTGCCAGCAGGATACGGGACAGGGGTCAGCCCCAGCATTTT	CASRIRDRGQPQHF
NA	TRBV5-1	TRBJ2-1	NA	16	TGCGCCAGCAGCTTACTAGCTCAGAGCTCCTACAATGAGCAGTTCTTC	CASSLLAQSSYNEQFF
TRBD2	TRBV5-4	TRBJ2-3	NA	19	TGTGCCAGCAGCTTGAGTCCAACACAACTAGCGGGAGGAAAAGATACGCAGTATTTT	CASSLSPTQLAGGKDTQYF
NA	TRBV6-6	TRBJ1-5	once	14	TGTGCCAGCAGTTACTCTCTGGGAAATCAGCCCCAGCATTTT	CASSYSLGNQPQHF
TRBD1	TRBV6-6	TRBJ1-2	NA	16	TGTGCCAGCAGTTACTTCGCGGGGACAGGGGGTTATGGCTACACCTTC	CASSYFAGTGGYGYTF
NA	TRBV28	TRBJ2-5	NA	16	TGTGCCAGCAGTTTAATGTTCGGAAGATGGGTAGAGACCCAGTACTTC	CASSLMFGRWVETQYF
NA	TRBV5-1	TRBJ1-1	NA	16	TGCGCCAGCAGCATACGCTTGATAGGGGATGGAACTGAAGCTTTCTTT	CASSIRLIGDGTEAFF
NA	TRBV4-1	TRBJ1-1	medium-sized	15	TGCGCCAGCAGCCCAAGAATTCTGGAGAGGTCTGAAGCTTTCTTT	CASSPRILERSEAFF
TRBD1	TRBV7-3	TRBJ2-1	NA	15	TGTGCCAGCAGACAGTCAGGGGGCATCGTCAATGAGCAGTTCTTC	CASRQSGGIVNEQFF
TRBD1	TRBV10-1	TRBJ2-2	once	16	TGCGCCAGCAGTGACCTTGGACAGGGTGTGACCGGGGAGCTGTTTTTT	CASSDLGQGVTGELFF
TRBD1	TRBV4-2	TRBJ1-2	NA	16	TGTGCCAGCAGCCAACTTGGACAGGCTTCGGCATATGGCTACACCTTC	CASSQLGQASAYGYTF
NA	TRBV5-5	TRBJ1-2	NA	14	TGTGCCAGCAGCTTCGAAGGGGTTATCTATGGCTACACCTTC	CASSFEGVIYGYTF
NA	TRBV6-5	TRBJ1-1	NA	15	TGTGCCAGCAGCCGGACCGGCCAGGTTGGGACTGAAGCTTTCTTT	CASSRTGQVGTEAFF
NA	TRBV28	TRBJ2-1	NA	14	TGTGCCAGCGGCTCGCTGCGGGACCACAATGAGCAGTTCTTC	CASGSLRDHNEQFF
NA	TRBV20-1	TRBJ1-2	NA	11	TGCAGTGCAACTACCATGGGAGGCTACACCTTC	CSATTMGGYTF
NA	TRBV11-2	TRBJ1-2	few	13	TGTGCCAGCAGCTTAGCACAGGGCGGCGGCTACACCTTC	CASSLAQGGGYTF
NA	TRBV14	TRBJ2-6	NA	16	TGTGCCAGCAGCAAGGCACGGAGCTCTGGGGCCAACGTCCTGACTTTC	CASSKARSSGANVLTF
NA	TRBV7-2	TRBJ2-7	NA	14	TGTGCCAGCAGCTTAAGGCCGATCCCCTACGAGCAGTACTTC	CASSLRPIPYEQYF
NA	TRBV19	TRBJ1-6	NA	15	TGTGCCAGTAGTCCCTCGGACATCCATAATTCACCCCTCCACTTT	CASSPSDIHNSPLHF
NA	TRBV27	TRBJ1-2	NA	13	TGTGCCAGCAGTGATCCAGGGTTTGGTGGCTACACCTTC	CASSDPGFGGYTF
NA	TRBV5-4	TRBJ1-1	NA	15	TGTGCCAGCACAAGGCGGGCAGGGGTGGACACTGAAGCTTTCTTT	CASTRRAGVDTEAFF
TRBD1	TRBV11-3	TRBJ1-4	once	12	TGTGCCAGCAGCTTAGGTCACAGGGGCGCGTCTTTT	CASSLGHRGASF
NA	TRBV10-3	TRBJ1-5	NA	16	TGTGCCATCAGTGAGTCTGGAGGGCTGGGCAATCAGCCCCAGCATTTT	CAISESGGLGNQPQHF
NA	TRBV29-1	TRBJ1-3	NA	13	TGCAGCGGATGGGACGGGGGAGGAAACACCATGTATTTT	CSGWDGGGNTMYF
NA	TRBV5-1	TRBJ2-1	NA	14	TGCGCCAGCAGTGACCCAGCGCCCGACAATGAGCAGTTCTTC	CASSDPAPDNEQFF
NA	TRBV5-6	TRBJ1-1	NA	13	TGTGCCAGCAGCTTGGGACAGGTGGAAGGGGCTTTCTTT	CASSLGQVEGAFF
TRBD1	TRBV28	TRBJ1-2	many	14	TGTGCCAGCAGTCTACCTATTGGACAGGATCGCTACACCTTC	CASSLPIGQDRYTF
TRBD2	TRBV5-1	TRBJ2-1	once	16	TGCGCCAGCAGCCGGGGTAGCGGGGCGGGACTCAATGAGCAGTTCTTC	CASSRGSGAGLNEQFF
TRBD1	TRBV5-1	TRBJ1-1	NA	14	TGCGCCAGCAGCCCGGACAGGGGGCCGACTGAAGCTTTCTTT	CASSPDRGPTEAFF
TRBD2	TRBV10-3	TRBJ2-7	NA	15	TGTGCCATCAGTACCCAACTAGCGGGAGAGAACGAGCAGTACTTC	CAISTQLAGENEQYF
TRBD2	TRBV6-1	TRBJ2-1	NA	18	TGTGCCAGCAGTGAAGCGCAAGGACTAGCGGGATACTACAATGAGCAGTTCTTC	CASSEAQGLAGYYNEQFF
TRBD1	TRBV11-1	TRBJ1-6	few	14	TGTGCCAGCAGCTACGGACAGGGAGGATCACCCCTCCACTTT	CASSYGQGGSPLHF
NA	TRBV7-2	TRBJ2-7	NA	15	TGTGCCAGCAGCTTACGGGACTCGAGCTCCTACGAGCAGTACTTC	CASSLRDSSSYEQYF
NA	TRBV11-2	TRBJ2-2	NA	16	TGTGCCAGCAGCTTAGATCGTGTAGGTTGGACCGGGGAGCTGTTTTTT	CASSLDRVGWTGELFF
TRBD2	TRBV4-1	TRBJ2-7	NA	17	TGCGCCAGCAGCCAAGTATCGTCGTTAGGCGGGAGCTACGAGCAGTACTTC	CASSQVSSLGGSYEQYF
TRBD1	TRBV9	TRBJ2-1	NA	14	TGTGCCAGCAGCCCCGGGACAGGGGGCGGTGAGCAGTTCTTC	CASSPGTGGGEQFF
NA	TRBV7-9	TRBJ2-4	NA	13	TGTGCCAGCAGCCCAAGACTAGAGGACATTCAGTACTTC	CASSPRLEDIQYF
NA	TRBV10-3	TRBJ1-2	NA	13	TGTGCCATCAGTGAGTCGCAGGGCGATGGCTACACCTTC	CAISESQGDGYTF
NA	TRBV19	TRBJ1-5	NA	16	TGTGCCAGTAGTATCAGGGCAGCCTATAGCAATCAGCCCCAGCATTTT	CASSIRAAYSNQPQHF
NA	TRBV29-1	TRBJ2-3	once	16	TGCAGCGTGGGGAGCGAACAACCTACGAGCACAGATACGCAGTATTTT	CSVGSEQPTSTDTQYF
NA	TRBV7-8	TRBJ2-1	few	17	TGTGCCAGCAGCTTAGCGAATAGCGGCTACGGGTACAATGAGCAGTTCTTC	CASSLANSGYGYNEQFF
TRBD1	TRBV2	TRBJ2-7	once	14	TGTGCCAGCAGCCCTGGACAGGGATCCTACGAGCAGTACTTC	CASSPGQGSYEQYF